Many counts were recorded for the clone carrying this T cell receptor beta chain. The antigen remains unidentified. The CDR3 runs to 12 residues. The germline V gene encodes CDR1 DFQATT and CDR2 SNEGSKA (reference sequence). The V and J ends lost 6 bases and 10 bases respectively, with 16 bases between them. These data come from a study of CD8 T cells in ankylosing spondylitis. Study-wide findings and caveats: There were earlier reports of some motif variants in reactive arthritis synovial fluid and blood. About 8 highly homologous variants made up a TCR beta motif, and this motif appeared characteristic of ankylosing spondylitis blood.

Quantitative barcoded 5'-RACE was used to prepare TCR beta libraries. Using its own MiXCR run on the 5' RACE reads, TCRdb lists one record per CDR3 protein. The data hold a few hundred thousand distinct CDR3 sequences, with 20% to 25% observed a single time. The source is a male donor with ankylosing spondylitis. The chain employs TRBV20-1 and TRBJ2-1, with D unresolved. Material: blood, either unsorted or a sorted T cell fraction (not recorded which). The CDR3 region is CSAAHRLGEQFF. The CDR3, as DNA: TGCAGTGCGGCGCATCGGTTGGGGGAGCAGTTCTTC.